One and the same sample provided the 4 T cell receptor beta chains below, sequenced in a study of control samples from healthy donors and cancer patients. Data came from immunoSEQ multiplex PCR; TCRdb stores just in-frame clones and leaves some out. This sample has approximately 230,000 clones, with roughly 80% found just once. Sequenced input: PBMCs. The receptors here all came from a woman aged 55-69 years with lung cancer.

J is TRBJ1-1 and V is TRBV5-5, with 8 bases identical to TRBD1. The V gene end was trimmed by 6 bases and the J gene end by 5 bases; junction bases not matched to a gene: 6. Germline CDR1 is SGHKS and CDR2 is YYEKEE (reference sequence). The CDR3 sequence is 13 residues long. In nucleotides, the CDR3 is TGTGCCAGCACCCGGGACAGGCGGACTGAAGCTTTCTTT. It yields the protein CASTRDRRTEAFF. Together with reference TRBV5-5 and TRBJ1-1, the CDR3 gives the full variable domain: DAGVTQSPTHLIKTRGQQVTLRCSPISGHKSVSWYQQVLGQGPQFIFQYYEKEERGRGNFPDRFSARQFPNYSSELNVNALLLGDSALYLCASTRDRRTEAFFGQGTRLTVV.

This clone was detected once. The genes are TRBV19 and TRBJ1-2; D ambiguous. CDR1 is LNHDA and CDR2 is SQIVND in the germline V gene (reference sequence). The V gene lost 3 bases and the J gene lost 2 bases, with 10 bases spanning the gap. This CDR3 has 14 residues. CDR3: CASSIGGRNYGYTF. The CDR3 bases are TGTGCCAGTAGTATCGGCGGCAGAAACTATGGCTACACCTTC.

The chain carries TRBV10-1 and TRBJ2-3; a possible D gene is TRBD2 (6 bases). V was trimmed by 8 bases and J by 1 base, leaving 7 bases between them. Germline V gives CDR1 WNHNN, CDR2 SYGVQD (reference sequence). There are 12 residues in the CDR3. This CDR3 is CASASGTDTQYF. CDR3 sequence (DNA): TGCGCCAGCGCTAGCGGCACAGATACGCAGTATTTT.

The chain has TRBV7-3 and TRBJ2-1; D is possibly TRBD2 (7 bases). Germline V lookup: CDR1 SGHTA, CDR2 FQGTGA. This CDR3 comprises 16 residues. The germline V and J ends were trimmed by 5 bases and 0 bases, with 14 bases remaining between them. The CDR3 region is CASSRGGASSYNEQFF. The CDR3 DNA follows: TGTGCCAGCAGCCGAGGGGGGGCGAGCTCCTACAATGAGCAGTTCTTC.